Each of the 4 T cell receptor beta chains below was sequenced from the same sample in a study of blood T cell repertoires in COVID-19. This table comes from immunoSEQ multiplex PCR, and its TCRdb copy is limited to in-frame clones, with some not included. The sample contains approximately 140,000 clones, around 84% of which appear only once. Sequences were obtained from PBMCs or T cells enriched from blood (not recorded which). The receptors stem from a man aged 35-49 years with acute COVID-19.

The rearrangement links TRBV2 to TRBJ2-7; 11 nucleotides line up with TRBD2. The CDR3 has 16 amino acids. Germline-derived CDR1 and CDR2 are SNHLY and FYNNEI. V trimming: 3 bases; J trimming: 0 bases; junction bases outside the gene matches: 4. CDR3 nucleotides: TGTGCCAGCAGTGAGATGACTAGCGGGACCTCCTACGAGCAGTACTTC. It specifies CASSEMTSGTSYEQYF.

This chain joins TRBV5-5 and TRBJ2-2, with D uncertain. This CDR3 is 14 amino acids long. Trimming shortened V by 4 bases and J by 0 bases, and 7 bases separated the two germline ends. Looked up from germline, CDR1 is SGHKS and CDR2 is YYEKEE (reference sequence). The CDR3 region is CASSMTPNTGELFF. CDR3 bases: TGTGCCAGCAGCATGACACCGAACACCGGGGAGCTGTTTTTT.

The chain is built from TRBV30 and TRBJ1-5; possibly TRBD1 for D (5 bases). The CDR3 covers 14 residues. Germline loops: CDR1 GTSNPN, CDR2 SVGIG (reference sequence). The V gene lost 3 bases and the J gene lost 3 bases, with 12 bases spanning the gap. The chain's CDR3 is CAWSPGLPNQPQHF. The CDR3 nucleotides read TGTGCCTGGAGCCCGGGACTTCCCAATCAGCCCCAGCATTTT.

In the case of this clone: Germline is not matched at one junction end, which may reflect a read error. The chain couples TRBV5-1 to TRBJ2-5, with TRBD2 as a possible D gene (6 bases). The CDR3 runs to 13 residues. Germline CDR1 SGHRS, CDR2 YFSETQ. The CDR3: CASSPAGAGLRNF. The CDR3 DNA sequence: TGCGCCAGCAGTCCGGCGGGCGCGGGGTTGCGGAACTTC.